This T cell receptor beta chain originates from a study of PD-1 blockade in classical Hodgkin lymphoma. About this clone: Its antigen is not identified.

V gave up 4 bases and J gave up 2 bases; unmatched junction bases: 3. CDR1 is MNHEY, CDR2 SVGAGI, per germline. The CDR3 runs 14 residues. Method: immunoSEQ multiplex PCR; TCRdb's copy keeps in-frame clones and lacks some. This repertoire shows 95,000 to 100,000 clones, more than 85% found once; its top ten account for under 8%. Autologous stem cell transplantation was followed by relapse in every patient, and brentuximab vedotin exposure varied. Best overall response was complete response, partial response or progressive disease in these relapsed/refractory classical Hodgkin lymphoma patients. The study's findings and limits: With respect to the repertoire differences, their causes, possibly disease activity or prior therapy, remain undefined. In newly diagnosed patients, baseline TCR diversity was reportedly below that of healthy donors. CD8+ TCR diversity did not rise significantly by C4D1, unlike CD4+.

The rearrangement uses TRBV6-5 and TRBJ2-7, with TRBD1 identical over 9 bases. The sample was peripheral blood mononuclear cells (PBMCs), taken before the second cycle of nivolumab. This TCR was sampled from a human donor with classical Hodgkin lymphoma. Here the CDR3 DNA reads TGTGCCAGCAGTTCCGGGACAGGGACCTACGAGCAGTACTTC. This codes for CASSSGTGTYEQYF.